The 2 T cell receptor beta chains in this list originate from one sample, sequenced in a study of CD8+CD57+ T cells in acquired aplastic anemia. Using genomic DNA as the template, TCR beta VDJ and CDR3 profiling was carried out. TCRdb re-called the reads through MiXCR, storing one row per CDR3 protein. The sample gives 250,000 to 300,000 distinct CDR3 sequences, 45% to 70% of which show up once; 7% to 9% is in the top ten. Material for sequencing was sorted CD4+, CD8+, or CD8+CD57+ T cells (not recorded which) from PBMCs. Source of these receptors: a human donor with severe aplastic anemia or a healthy control (not recorded which).

This clonotype was found a few times. This sequence joins TRBV12-3 or TRBV12-4 and TRBJ1-6; 10 bases line up with TRBD1. The CDR3 is 14 residues long. With V trimmed by 6 bases and J by 9 bases, 5 bases remained unmatched. DNA for the CDR3: TGTGCCAGCAGAACCGGGACAGGGGCTTCACCCCTCCACTTT. Its protein is CASRTGTGASPLHF.

This clonotype was counted between two and nine times. The rearrangement joins TRBV7-3 to TRBJ2-5, with D perhaps TRBD2 (6 bases). V was cut by 4 bases and J by 4 bases, with 16 bases left in between. CDR1 is SGHTA and CDR2 is FQGTGA in the germline V gene. This CDR3 spans 15 amino acids. The CDR3 nucleotides read TGTGCCAGCAGCTCATACACGGGGGAAGGAGAGACCCAGTACTTC. It is translated as CASSSYTGEGETQYF.